The rows below give T cell receptor beta chains drawn from one sample of a study of shared clonotypes between healthy human individuals. Data came from immunoSEQ multiplex PCR; TCRdb stores just in-frame clones and leaves some out. The sample gives about 2.3 million clones, 85% to 95% of which show up once; approximately 0.41% is in the top ten. The sample taken for sequencing was naive CD4+ T cells from PBMCs. The receptors were sampled from a man between 18 and 35 years old in good health. Some clones in this sample may be carry-over from other donors' samples. Each CDR3 is given with its conserved first and last residue. Fields, in order: CDR3 DNA, CDR3 protein, D gene, J gene, V gene, clone size. D genes are given only for firm matches. Clone size is not always given. Where it is, it says once, few, many or a class for expanded clones.

TGCAGCGGCCGCCCGGGACTAGCGGGAATCGGGTTGGGAGAGACCCAGTACTTC,CSGRPGLAGIGLGETQYF,TRBD2,TRBJ2-5,TRBV29-1,NA
TGTGCCAGCAGCTTTCCGCAGGGAGACGAGCAGTACTTC,CASSFPQGDEQYF,NA,TRBJ2-7,TRBV5-8,NA
TGTGCCAGCAGCAGGACAGGGAGCACTGAAGCTTTCTTT,CASSRTGSTEAFF,TRBD1,TRBJ1-1,TRBV11-3,NA
TGTGCCAGCAGCTTAGAGGCCCAATCCTATGGCTACACCTTC,CASSLEAQSYGYTF,NA,TRBJ1-2,TRBV7-9,NA
TGCGCCAGCAGCGCCGATCCAGGGGGCGCGGGGGAAAAACTGTTTTTT,CASSADPGGAGEKLFF,TRBD1,TRBJ1-4,TRBV5-1,NA
TGTGCCAGCAGCCAGACAGGGGGCAGTCGCGCTTTCTTT,CASSQTGGSRAFF,TRBD1,TRBJ1-1,TRBV14,once
TGTGCCAGCAGTCTATCGGGACCTACCTACGAGCAGTACTTC,CASSLSGPTYEQYF,NA,TRBJ2-7,TRBV28,NA
TGCGCCAGCAGCTTTTTCTCGGAAGTGAACACTGAAGCTTTCTTT,CASSFFSEVNTEAFF,NA,TRBJ1-1,TRBV5-1,NA
TGCGCCAGCAGTTACTCTAGCGGGAGGGCCTCTTTCGGTGAGCAGTTCTTC,CASSYSSGRASFGEQFF,TRBD2,TRBJ2-1,TRBV5-1,NA
TGTGCCAGCAGCCCCAGTTGGGCGGGCGAGTACGAGCAGTACTTC,CASSPSWAGEYEQYF,NA,TRBJ2-7,TRBV28,NA
TGCGCCAGCAGCTTGCCCAGCTACGAGCAGTACTTC,CASSLPSYEQYF,NA,TRBJ2-7,TRBV5-1,NA
TGTGCCAGCATAGAGACAGCGAACACCGGGGAGCTGTTTTTT,CASIETANTGELFF,NA,TRBJ2-2,TRBV2,NA
TGTGCCAGCAGCTTATTGAACATCGCTTCCTACGAGCAGTACTTC,CASSLLNIASYEQYF,NA,TRBJ2-7,TRBV7-3,NA
TGTGCCAGCAGCTCCACCGGGGAGCTGTTTTTT,CASSSTGELFF,NA,TRBJ2-2,TRBV7-7,NA
TGTGCCAGCAGTTACCGGCTCTCTGGAAACACCATATATTTT,CASSYRLSGNTIYF,NA,TRBJ1-3,TRBV6-5,NA
TGCGCCAGCAGCTTGGGTGACACCTCTGGGGCCAACGTCCTGACTTTC,CASSLGDTSGANVLTF,NA,TRBJ2-6,TRBV5-1,NA
TGTGCCAGCAGCGTAGGTGGGATCACTGGAAACACCATATATTTT,CASSVGGITGNTIYF,NA,TRBJ1-3,TRBV9,NA
TGCGCCAGCAGCCCCTCCCTGAGGGATTCGCAGTTCTTC,CASSPSLRDSQFF,NA,TRBJ2-1,TRBV5-1,NA
TGTGCCAGTTTTCAGGGAACGACCGGGGAGCTGTTTTTT,CASFQGTTGELFF,NA,TRBJ2-2,TRBV28,once
TGTGCCAGTAGTATTATCGGTTCTAACTATGGCTACACCTTC,CASSIIGSNYGYTF,NA,TRBJ1-2,TRBV19,NA
TGTGCCAGCAGCCCCTGGAGGGACATGAACACTGAAGCTTTCTTT,CASSPWRDMNTEAFF,NA,TRBJ1-1,TRBV7-9,few
TGTGCCAGCGGTCCCGGGACCGCCAGCACAGATACGCAGTATTTT,CASGPGTASTDTQYF,NA,TRBJ2-3,TRBV7-3,NA
TGTGCCAGCAACCCACTGCAGGGACCCTACAATGAGCAGTTCTTC,CASNPLQGPYNEQFF,NA,TRBJ2-1,TRBV2,NA
TGTGCCAGCAGCTCGACAGGGTATGGCTACACCTTC,CASSSTGYGYTF,TRBD1,TRBJ1-2,TRBV7-9,NA
TGTGCCAGCAGCAAGGGACTAGCGTTAAATGAGCAGTTCTTC,CASSKGLALNEQFF,TRBD2,TRBJ2-1,TRBV6-5,NA
TGTGCCAGCAGGCAGGGACGTGGCTACACCTTC,CASRQGRGYTF,NA,TRBJ1-2,TRBV6-6,NA